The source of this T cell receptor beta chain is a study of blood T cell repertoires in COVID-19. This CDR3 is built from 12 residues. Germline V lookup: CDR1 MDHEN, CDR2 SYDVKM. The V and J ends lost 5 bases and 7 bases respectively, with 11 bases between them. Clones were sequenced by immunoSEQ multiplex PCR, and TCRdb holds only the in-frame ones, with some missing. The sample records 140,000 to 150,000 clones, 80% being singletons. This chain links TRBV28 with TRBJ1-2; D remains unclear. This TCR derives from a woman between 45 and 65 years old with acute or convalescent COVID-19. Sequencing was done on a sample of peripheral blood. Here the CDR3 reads CASSGQSFGYTF. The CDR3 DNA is TGTGCCAGCAGTGGGCAGAGTTTTGGCTACACCTTC.